This paragraph reports one T cell receptor (beta chain). This specimen belongs to a study of control samples from healthy donors and cancer patients. The repertoire was sequenced with immunoSEQ multiplex PCR; TCRdb's copy has only in-frame clones and lacks some. The sample includes some 130,000 clones, about 87% of them seen just once. Germline V CDR1 and CDR2: SGHTA, FQGNSA. There are 14 residues in the CDR3. V lost 4 bases to trimming and J lost 6 bases; unmatched junction nucleotides: 6. The clonotype originates from a man aged 40-55 years in good health. The chain joins TRBV7-2 to TRBJ2-7, with 10 nucleotides matching TRBD2. The sequencing sample was made of blood. The CDR3 here is CASSSLAGATEQYF. CDR3 DNA: TGTGCCAGCAGCTCGCTAGCGGGGGCTACCGAGCAGTACTTC.